These 26 T cell receptor beta chains originate from one sample sequenced in a study of T cell responses to AZD1222 COVID-19 vaccine. Libraries were prepared by immunoSEQ multiplex PCR; TCRdb keeps only in-frame clonotypes and omits some of them. Of 170,000 or so clones listed, around nine tenths are singletons. This specimen was peripheral blood, taken on day 0 of AZD1222 vaccination. Source of these receptors: an adult in good health.

CDR3: CAISTASTDTQYF. CDR3 DNA: TGTGCCATCAGTACGGCTAGCACAGATACGCAGTATTTT. The chain has TRBV10-3 and TRBJ2-3; D unclear. The V end lost 5 bases, the J end lost 0 bases, and 6 bases lay between the germline ends. CDR1 ENHRY and CDR2 SYGVKD come from the germline V gene. The CDR3 extends over 13 amino acids.

The chain couples TRBV5-6 to TRBJ1-2, with 8 nucleotides matching TRBD1. V lost 4 bases to trimming and J lost 0 bases; unmatched junction nucleotides: 17. Germline assignment: CDR1 SGHDT and CDR2 YYEEEE. This CDR3 has 19 amino acids. The CDR3: CASSPREAGGHLANYGYTF. CDR3 nucleotides: TGTGCCAGCAGCCCTAGGGAGGCAGGGGGCCACCTAGCTAACTATGGCTACACCTTC.

CDR3 sequence: CASSPRTDGYTF. CDR3 nucleotide sequence: TGTGCCAGTAGTCCCCGTACGGATGGCTACACCTTC. The chain recombines TRBV19 with TRBJ1-2, with unresolved D. This CDR3 has 12 amino acids. V shed 5 bases and J shed 6 bases, with 10 bases lying between them. From germline, CDR1 is LNHDA and CDR2 SQIVND (reference sequence).

The genes are TRBV18 and TRBJ1-5; 8 nucleotides match TRBD1. CDR1 and CDR2 (germline): KGHSH, LQKENI. CDR3 length: 16 amino acids. J gave up 1 base and V 3 bases, and 5 bases lay outside the gene matches. For the CDR3, the DNA is TGTGCCAGCTCACCCTTTGGGACAGGAAGCAATCAGCCCCAGCATTTT. Its translation: CASSPFGTGSNQPQHF.

This chain uses TRBV11-2 with TRBJ2-7; TRBD1 agrees at 7 bases. The CDR3 runs 14 residues. Trimming cost V 5 bases and J 2 bases; bases outside gene matches: 6. In germline, CDR1 is SGHAT, CDR2 FQNNGV. The CDR3 DNA follows: TGTGCCAGCAGCGACTGGACAGGTGCCTACGAGCAGTACTTC. The encoded protein is CASSDWTGAYEQYF.

This sequence joins TRBV19 and TRBJ2-2, with 8 bases matching TRBD2. V gave up 6 bases and J gave up 1 base; unmatched junction bases: 1. The germline gives CDR1 LNHDA, CDR2 SQIVND (reference sequence). The CDR3 loop spans 14 amino acids. The CDR3 spells CASSGGVNTGELFF. Here the CDR3 DNA reads TGTGCCAGTAGCGGGGGGGTGAACACCGGGGAGCTGTTTTTT.

V gene TRBV2 combines with J gene TRBJ1-2; no firm D call. This CDR3 comprises 11 residues. Germline loops: CDR1 SNHLY, CDR2 FYNNEI. V was clipped by 7 bases and J by 2 bases, with 5 bases between them. The CDR3 region has the DNA TGTGCCAGCAAAGGGAACTATGGCTACACCTTC. It is translated as CASKGNYGYTF.

This sequence joins TRBV27 and TRBJ1-1; possibly TRBD1 for D (5 bases). This CDR3 has 15 residues. Germline V gene sequence: CDR1 MNHEY, CDR2 SMNVEV (reference sequence). The germline V and J ends were trimmed by 4 bases and 11 bases, with 23 bases remaining between them. CDR3 residues: CASSWHRSGGQGAFF. Written as DNA, the CDR3 is TGTGCCAGCAGTTGGCACCGCTCCGGAGGACAAGGTGCTTTCTTT.

This clone appeared a single time. The CDR3 DNA reads TGTGCCAGCTCACTTCAAGGAGGGGCGGTAGCCAAAAACATTCAGTACTTC. It codes for CASSLQGGAVAKNIQYF. The chain couples TRBV18 to TRBJ2-4, with D perhaps matching TRBD2 (6 bases). The CDR3 runs to 17 residues. CDR1 and CDR2 (germline): KGHSH, LQKENI. Trimming pared 4 bases from V and 0 bases from J, leaving 16 bases between.

The rearrangement uses TRBV5-5 and TRBJ1-1; 8 bases line up with TRBD1. The CDR3 length is 14 residues. V was clipped by 5 bases and J by 3 bases; unmatched bases: 6. Germline CDR1 reads SGHKS; CDR2 reads YYEKEE (reference sequence). The CDR3: CASSLDRGYTEAFF. The CDR3 nucleotides read TGTGCCAGCAGTCTAGACAGGGGTTACACTGAAGCTTTCTTT. Combining the CDR3 with reference TRBV5-5 and TRBJ1-1 gives the whole variable domain DAGVTQSPTHLIKTRGQQVTLRCSPISGHKSVSWYQQVLGQGPQFIFQYYEKEERGRGNFPDRFSARQFPNYSSELNVNALLLGDSALYLCASSLDRGYTEAFFGQGTRLTVV.

The J gene is TRBJ1-6, the V gene TRBV6-5, with TRBD1 as a possible D gene (5 bases). The CDR3 has 14 amino acids. The V end was cut by 6 bases, the J end by 5 bases, with 11 bases between. CDR1 is MNHEY, CDR2 SVGAGI, per germline. The CDR3 sequence: CASRPDRNNSPLHF. As DNA, the CDR3 is TGTGCCAGCAGACCTGACAGAAATAATTCACCCCTCCACTTT.

This chain links TRBV30 with TRBJ1-2; D is unresolved. Germline CDR1 is GTSNPN and CDR2 is SVGIG (reference sequence). The CDR3 has 13 amino acids. Trimming removed 0 bases at V and 4 bases at J, with 9 bases between. CDR3 protein: CAWSVLRFYGYTF. The CDR3 region has the DNA TGTGCCTGGAGTGTACTGCGGTTCTATGGCTACACCTTC.

As concerns this clone: An end of the junction does not agree with germline; a read error may underlie this. This chain links TRBV7-7 with TRBJ2-5; D perhaps matches TRBD1 (6 bases). Germline V lookup: CDR1 SSHAT, CDR2 FNYEAQ (reference sequence). The CDR3 length is 15 residues. CDR3 coding DNA: TGTGCTAGCAGCTTAGGCGGCAGGGGACAAGAGACCCAGTACTTC. Protein: CASSLGGRGQETQYF.

The rearrangement links TRBV18 to TRBJ2-7; unclear D gene. This CDR3 is 14 amino acids long. Trimming shortened V by 2 bases and J by 4 bases, and 12 bases separated the two germline ends. Germline CDR1 reads KGHSH; CDR2 reads LQKENI. The CDR3 sequence: CASSPSLMDYEQYF. As DNA, the CDR3 is TGTGCCAGCTCACCAAGTTTGATGGATTACGAGCAGTACTTC.

J is TRBJ2-2 and V is TRBV13; maybe TRBD2 (5 bases). Trimming removed 8 bases at V and 2 bases at J, with 21 bases between. This CDR3 comprises 17 residues. The germline gives CDR1 PRHDT, CDR2 FYEKMQ (reference sequence). CDR3 nucleotides: TGTGCCAGCTTTGGACGAGGAGGCATCGCCAACACCGGGGAGCTGTTTTTT. The encoded protein is CASFGRGGIANTGELFF.

The chain is built from TRBV6-5 and TRBJ1-1; 7 bases agree with TRBD1. After removal of 10 bases from V and 5 bases from J, the junction contained 13 bases not matched to a gene. The germline V gene encodes CDR1 MNHEY and CDR2 SVGAGI. This CDR3 has 14 amino acids. The CDR3 reads CATRGRGRGTEAFF. The DNA of the CDR3 is TGTGCCACCCGAGGGAGGGGGCGAGGGACTGAAGCTTTCTTT.

This sequence joins TRBV7-2 and TRBJ1-6; D uncertain. The CDR3 contains 17 residues. Germline V gene data show CDR1 as SGHTA and CDR2 as FQGNSA. V was shortened by 2 bases and J by 4 bases, with 15 bases between the two germline ends. The CDR3 region is CASSLRVRVVYNSPLHF. DNA of the CDR3: TGTGCCAGCAGCTTAAGGGTTCGAGTCGTATATAATTCACCCCTCCACTTT.

The chain couples TRBV20-1 to TRBJ2-2, with TRBD1 identical over 7 bases. The CDR3 spans 16 residues. Germline-derived CDR1 and CDR2 are DFQATT and SNEGSKA (reference sequence). V was pared by 3 bases and J by 0 bases, with 7 bases of the junction left unmatched. The CDR3 sequence is CSASSPGQSNTGELFF. CDR3 sequence (DNA): TGCAGTGCTAGTTCGCCGGGACAGTCGAACACCGGGGAGCTGTTTTTT.

This chain's CDR3 is CASSLVAKRMDRSDTEAFF. CDR3 nucleotide sequence: TGCGCCAGCAGCTTGGTGGCCAAACGTATGGACAGATCTGACACTGAAGCTTTCTTT. The rearrangement uses TRBV5-1 and TRBJ1-1, with a tentative D call TRBD1 (6 bases). This CDR3 has 19 residues. CDR1 is SGHRS and CDR2 is YFSETQ in the germline V gene. V lost 0 bases and J 3 bases, leaving 24 bases between the germline ends.

The chain links TRBV13 to TRBJ2-1; 8 nucleotides line up with TRBD2. Germline CDR1 reads PRHDT; CDR2 reads FYEKMQ (reference sequence). There are 14 residues in the CDR3. Losses at the gene ends were 3 bases for V and 8 bases for J; bases not matched to a gene: 6. CDR3 nucleotide sequence: TGTGCCAGCAGCTTCCGGGGGGGCGTCTATGAGCAGTTCTTC. Its protein is CASSFRGGVYEQFF. Filled out from reference TRBV13 and TRBJ2-1, the complete variable domain reads AAGVIQSPRHLIKEKRETATLKCYPIPRHDTVYWYQQGPGQDPQFLISFYEKMQSDKGSIPDRFSAQQFSDYHSELNMSSLELGDSALYFCASSFRGGVYEQFFGPGTRLTVL.

This clone occurred once. J is TRBJ1-1 and V is TRBV10-2, with 9 bases lining up with TRBD1. The germline gives CDR1 WSHSY, CDR2 SAAADI. The junction had 7 bases not matched to a gene; V was cut back by 3 bases and J by 5 bases. The CDR3 sequence is 15 residues long. The CDR3 region is CASSDQTGGYTEAFF. CDR3 nucleotide sequence: TGCGCCAGCAGTGACCAGACAGGGGGATATACTGAAGCTTTCTTT.

The chain has TRBV7-2 and TRBJ2-1; 9 bases agree with TRBD2. V dropped 6 bases and J dropped 6; count of bases not matched to a gene: 9. CDR3 length: 15 amino acids. The germline CDR1 and CDR2 sequences are SGHTA and FQGNSA. The chain's CDR3 is CASSLGRGGFNEQFF. For the CDR3, the DNA is TGTGCCAGCAGTCTCGGGCGGGGGGGCTTCAATGAGCAGTTCTTC.

The genes are TRBV28 and TRBJ2-7; TRBD1 aligns across 9 bases. With V trimmed by 4 bases and J by 3 bases, 13 bases remained unmatched. Germline lookup yields CDR1 MDHEN and CDR2 SYDVKM. This CDR3 comprises 17 residues. CDR3 nucleotide sequence: TGTGCCAGCAGTTCCCAAGGGAACCGGGACAGGGACTACGAGCAGTACTTC. Residues: CASSSQGNRDRDYEQYF. Full variable domain (rest looked up from reference TRBV28 and TRBJ2-7): DVKVTQSSRYLVKRTGEKVFLECVQDMDHENMFWYRQDPGLGLRLIYFSYDVKMKEKGDIPEGYSVSREKKERFSLILESASTNQTSMYLCASSSQGNRDRDYEQYFGPGTRLTVT.

The chain has TRBV19 and TRBJ1-4, with D perhaps matching TRBD1 (6 bases). CDR3 length: 15 amino acids. V gave up 5 bases and J gave up 0 bases, with 10 bases separating them. In germline, CDR1 is LNHDA, CDR2 SQIVND (reference sequence). As DNA, the CDR3 is TGTGCCAGTAGTTTAAGGACAGCAACTAATGAAAAACTGTTTTTT. This translates into CASSLRTATNEKLFF. Full variable domain (missing parts from reference TRBV19 and TRBJ1-4): DGGITQSPKYLFRKEGQNVTLSCEQNLNHDAMYWYRQDPGQGLRLIYYSQIVNDFQKGDIAEGYSVSREKKESFPLTVTSAQKNPTAFYLCASSLRTATNEKLFFGSGTQLSVL.

The chain carries TRBV3-1 (or the pseudogene TRBV3-2) and TRBJ2-5, with TRBD2 matching over 7 bases. Per germline, CDR1 LGHDT and CDR2 YNNKEL (reference sequence). The CDR3 spans 13 residues. Trimming at V came to 0 bases and at J to 9 bases, leaving 4 bases not matched to a gene. CDR3 bases: TGTGCCAGCAGCCAAGATGAAGGGAGGGCCCAGTACTTC. Residues: CASSQDEGRAQYF.

The chain recombines TRBV7-3 with TRBJ1-1; D uncertain. Per the germline V gene, CDR1 is SGHTA and CDR2 is FQGTGA. Trimming removed 4 bases at V and 0 bases at J, with 9 bases between. This CDR3 has 14 residues. Written as DNA, the CDR3 is TGTGCCAGCAGCTCCTCAGCCATGAACACTGAAGCTTTCTTT. Its protein is CASSSSAMNTEAFF.